A single sample gave rise to the 15 T cell receptor beta chains below, sequenced in a study of shared clonotypes between healthy human individuals. Only in-frame clones appear in the TCRdb table, and some are missing; sequencing was by immunoSEQ multiplex PCR. Here the sample spans roughly 2.5 million clones, more than 80% being singletons. The sequencing input was naive CD4+ T cells sorted from blood. Described subset: CD45RA+ positively selected. The receptors were sampled from a man aged 18 to 29 in good health.

The CDR3, as DNA: TGTGCCAGCAGCTCCCGGGACATCCTCTATGGCTACACCTTC. Translating it yields CASSSRDILYGYTF. The V gene is TRBV7-9, the J gene TRBJ1-2, with D possibly TRBD1 on 6 matching bases. Germline CDR1 is SEHNR and CDR2 is FQNEAQ (reference sequence). The CDR3 contains 14 residues. Trimming removed 4 bases from V and 4 bases from J, with 13 bases in between.

This rearrangement joins TRBV5-4 to TRBJ1-1; possible D gene TRBD1, 6 bases. V lost 4 bases and J lost 1, with 11 bases in between. The CDR3 runs 14 residues. In germline, CDR1 is SGHNT, CDR2 YYREEE (reference sequence). The CDR3 sequence is CASSGWTENTEAFF. The CDR3 nucleotides read TGTGCCAGCAGCGGGTGGACAGAGAACACTGAAGCTTTCTTT. Full variable domain (rest looked up from reference TRBV5-4 and TRBJ1-1): ETGVTQSPTHLIKTRGQQVTLRCSSQSGHNTVSWYQQALGQGPQFIFQYYREEENGRGNFPPRFSGLQFPNYSSELNVNALELDDSALYLCASSGWTENTEAFFGQGTRLTVV.

The chain has TRBV6-6 and TRBJ1-1; maybe TRBD1 (5 bases). The CDR3 is 13 amino acids. V shed 5 bases and J shed 6 bases, with 13 bases lying between them. Germline CDR1 reads MNHNY; CDR2 reads SVGAGI (reference sequence). CDR3 DNA: TGTGCCAGCAGTCCCGAGGCCAGGGCTGAAGCTTTCTTT. Translating it yields CASSPEARAEAFF.

This chain connects TRBV5-6 to TRBJ2-3; 7 nucleotides align to TRBD1. The junction had 4 bases not matched to a gene; V was cut back by 2 bases and J by 1 base. This CDR3 comprises 15 residues. Per germline, CDR1 SGHDT and CDR2 YYEEEE. CDR3 sequence (DNA): TGTGCCAGCAGCTTCACTACAGGGGGCACAGATACGCAGTATTTT. Translated: CASSFTTGGTDTQYF.

The genes are TRBV14 and TRBJ2-7, with 9 bases lining up with TRBD1. Germline V gene sequence: CDR1 SGHDN, CDR2 FVKESK. The CDR3 has 14 residues. Trimming at V came to 4 bases and at J to 2 bases, leaving 3 bases not matched to a gene. Here the CDR3 DNA reads TGTGCCAGCAGCCTCAACAGGGGGCCCTACGAGCAGTACTTC. It is translated as CASSLNRGPYEQYF.

As regards this clone: Different DNA sequences within this sample yield the same CDR3. This chain joins TRBV11-2 and TRBJ2-5, with 8 nucleotides matching TRBD2. Losses at the gene ends were 4 bases for V and 5 bases for J; bases not matched to a gene: 6. The CDR3 length is 14 residues. Germline CDR1 and CDR2: SGHAT and FQNNGV. CDR3 in DNA: TGTGCCAGCAGCTCCGGACTAGCCGGGGAGACCCAGTACTTC. Residues: CASSSGLAGETQYF.

The chain uses TRBV4-1 and TRBJ1-2, with 8 bases that match TRBD1. There are 14 residues in the CDR3. The germline gives CDR1 MGHRA, CDR2 YSYEKL. V shed 0 bases, J shed 8 bases, and the junction held 5 bases outside the gene matches. CDR3 DNA: TGCGCCAGCAGCCAAGACGGACAGGGTATGGGCTACACCTTC. Protein product: CASSQDGQGMGYTF.

The chain uses TRBV20-1 and TRBJ2-7; the D is unclear. The V end was cut by 7 bases, the J end by 3 bases, with 10 bases between. CDR1 DFQATT and CDR2 SNEGSKA come from the germline V gene (reference sequence). The CDR3 consists of 11 residues. The CDR3 region has the DNA TGCAGTGTTCCGACGAGCTACGAGCAGTACTTC. It yields the protein CSVPTSYEQYF.

Remarks on this clone: Other DNA sequences in the same sample also yield this CDR3. The rearrangement links TRBV18 to TRBJ2-7; D is possibly TRBD1 (6 bases). Trimming removed 3 bases from V and 2 bases from J, with 8 bases in between. Germline CDR1 reads KGHSH; CDR2 reads LQKENI. The CDR3 is 13 amino acids. CDR3 residues: CASSPAGAYEQYF. In nucleotides, the CDR3 is TGTGCCAGCTCACCGGCAGGGGCCTACGAGCAGTACTTC.

Worth noting for this clone: Other DNA sequences within the sample encode an identical CDR3. The chain is built from TRBV19 and TRBJ2-5, with unresolved D. CDR3 length: 13 amino acids. Per germline, CDR1 LNHDA and CDR2 SQIVND (reference sequence). Trimming shortened V by 5 bases and J by 2 bases, and 9 bases separated the two germline ends. The DNA for the CDR3 is TGTGCCAGTAGTCGGACGGGTCAAGAGACCCAGTACTTC. Its protein is CASSRTGQETQYF.

The rearrangement uses TRBV9 and TRBJ2-1; 9 nucleotides align to TRBD2. The CDR3 has 15 amino acids. The V and J ends lost 6 bases and 2 bases, in that order; junction bases with no gene match: 6. Germline V gene lookup returns CDR1 SGDLS and CDR2 YYNGEE. CDR3 coding DNA: TGTGCCAGCACGCGGACTAGCGATACCTACAATGAGCAGTTCTTC. It yields the protein CASTRTSDTYNEQFF.

The rearrangement uses TRBV9 and TRBJ1-3; D is uncertain. CDR3 size: 15 residues. Germline loops: CDR1 SGDLS, CDR2 YYNGEE. Trimming took off 0 bases at V and 3 bases at J, with 10 bases between the two ends. In DNA, the CDR3 is TGTGCCAGCAGCGTAGCTTGGTCAGTTGGAAACACCATATATTTT. Translating it yields CASSVAWSVGNTIYF. The full variable domain, rest sourced from reference TRBV9 and TRBJ1-3, is DSGVTQTPKHLITATGQRVTLRCSPRSGDLSVYWYQQSLDQGLQFLIQYYNGEERAKGNILERFSAQQFPDLHSELNLSSLELGDSALYFCASSVAWSVGNTIYFGEGSWLTVV.

CDR3 amino acids: CASSPSTSGRGNIQYF. The CDR3 nucleotides are TGTGCCAGCAGTCCCTCGACTAGCGGGAGGGGAAACATTCAGTACTTC. J is TRBJ2-4 and V is TRBV2; TRBD2 matches 14 bases. Germline trimming cut 5 bases from V and 6 bases from J; bases unmatched to any gene: 6. The CDR3 runs to 16 residues. Germline CDR1 reads SNHLY; CDR2 reads FYNNEI.

The V and J genes are TRBV5-1 and TRBJ2-3; 9 nucleotides line up with TRBD2. CDR3 length: 15 residues. Germline V gene sequence: CDR1 SGHRS, CDR2 YFSETQ. V dropped 5 bases and J dropped 1; count of bases not matched to a gene: 5. The CDR3 loop reads CASRSRTSGTDTQYF. The CDR3 region has the DNA TGCGCCAGCAGGTCAAGGACTAGCGGCACAGATACGCAGTATTTT.

The rearrangement links TRBV30 to TRBJ2-5; the match to TRBD2 covers 9 bases. The J call could be wrong; TRBJ2-7 is a better fit for the DNA end. Germline V gene data show CDR1 as GTSNPN and CDR2 as SVGIG (reference sequence). The CDR3 loop spans 14 amino acids. CDR3 in amino acids: CAWSVGGGAYEQYF. In nucleotides, the CDR3 is TGTGCCTGGAGTGTCGGCGGGGGGGCCTACGAGCAGTACTTC.